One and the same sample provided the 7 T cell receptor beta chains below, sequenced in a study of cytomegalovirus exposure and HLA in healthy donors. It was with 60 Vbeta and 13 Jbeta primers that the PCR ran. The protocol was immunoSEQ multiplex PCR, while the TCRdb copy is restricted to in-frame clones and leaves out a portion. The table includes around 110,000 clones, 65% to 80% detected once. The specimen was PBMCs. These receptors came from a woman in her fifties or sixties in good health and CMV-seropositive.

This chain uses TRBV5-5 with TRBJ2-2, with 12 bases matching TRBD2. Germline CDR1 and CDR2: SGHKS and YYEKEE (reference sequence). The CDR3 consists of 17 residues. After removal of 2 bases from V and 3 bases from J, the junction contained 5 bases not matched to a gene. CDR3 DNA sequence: TGTGCCAGCAGCTTTCTAGCGGGGGGGCTCGACACCGGGGAGCTGTTTTTT. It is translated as CASSFLAGGLDTGELFF.

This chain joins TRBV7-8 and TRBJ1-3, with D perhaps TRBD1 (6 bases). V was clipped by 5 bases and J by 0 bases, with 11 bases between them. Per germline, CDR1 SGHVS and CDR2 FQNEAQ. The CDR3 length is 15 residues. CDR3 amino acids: CASSPQGLSGNTIYF. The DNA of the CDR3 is TGTGCCAGCAGCCCACAGGGCCTCTCTGGAAACACCATATATTTT. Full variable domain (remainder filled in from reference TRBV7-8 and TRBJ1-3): GAGVSQSPRYKVAKRGQDVALRCDPISGHVSLFWYQQALGQGPEFLTYFQNEAQLDKSGLPSDRFFAERPEGSVSTLKIQRTQQEDSAVYLCASSPQGLSGNTIYFGEGSWLTVV.

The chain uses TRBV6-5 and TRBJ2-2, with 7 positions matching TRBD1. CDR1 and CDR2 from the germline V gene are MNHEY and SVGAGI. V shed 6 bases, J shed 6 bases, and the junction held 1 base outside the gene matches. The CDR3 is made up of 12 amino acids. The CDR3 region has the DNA TGTGCCAGCAGGACAGGGTCCGGGGAGCTGTTTTTT. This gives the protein CASRTGSGELFF.

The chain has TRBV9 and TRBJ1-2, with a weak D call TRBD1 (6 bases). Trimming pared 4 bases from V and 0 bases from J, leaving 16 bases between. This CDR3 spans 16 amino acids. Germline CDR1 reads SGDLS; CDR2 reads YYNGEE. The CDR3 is CASSPGQGLTNYGYTF. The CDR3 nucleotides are TGTGCCAGCAGCCCGGGACAAGGTCTCACTAACTATGGCTACACCTTC. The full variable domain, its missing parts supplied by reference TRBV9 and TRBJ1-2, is DSGVTQTPKHLITATGQRVTLRCSPRSGDLSVYWYQQSLDQGLQFLIQYYNGEERAKGNILERFSAQQFPDLHSELNLSSLELGDSALYFCASSPGQGLTNYGYTFGSGTRLTVV.

In nucleotides, the CDR3 is TGCGCCAGCAGCTGGGGGACAGTTGGAGCTGAACCCCTCCACTTT. Amino acid sequence: CASSWGTVGAEPLHF. The J gene is TRBJ1-6, the V gene TRBV5-1; 7 bases are shared with TRBD1. This CDR3 comprises 15 residues. V lost 3 bases to trimming and J lost 12 bases; unmatched junction nucleotides: 12. CDR1 and CDR2 from the germline V gene are SGHRS and YFSETQ.

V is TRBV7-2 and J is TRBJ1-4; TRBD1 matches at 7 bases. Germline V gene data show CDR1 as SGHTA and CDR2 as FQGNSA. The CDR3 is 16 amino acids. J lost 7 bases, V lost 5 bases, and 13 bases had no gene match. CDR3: CASSQEGGGIGEKLFF. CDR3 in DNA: TGTGCCAGCAGCCAGGAAGGAGGGGGCATCGGTGAAAAACTGTTTTTT.

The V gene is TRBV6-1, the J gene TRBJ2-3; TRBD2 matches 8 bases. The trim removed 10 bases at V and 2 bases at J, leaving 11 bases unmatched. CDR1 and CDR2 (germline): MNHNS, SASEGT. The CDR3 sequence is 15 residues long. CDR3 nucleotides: TGTGCCACCCAATTGCCGGGAGGGGACACAGATACGCAGTATTTT. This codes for CATQLPGGDTDTQYF.